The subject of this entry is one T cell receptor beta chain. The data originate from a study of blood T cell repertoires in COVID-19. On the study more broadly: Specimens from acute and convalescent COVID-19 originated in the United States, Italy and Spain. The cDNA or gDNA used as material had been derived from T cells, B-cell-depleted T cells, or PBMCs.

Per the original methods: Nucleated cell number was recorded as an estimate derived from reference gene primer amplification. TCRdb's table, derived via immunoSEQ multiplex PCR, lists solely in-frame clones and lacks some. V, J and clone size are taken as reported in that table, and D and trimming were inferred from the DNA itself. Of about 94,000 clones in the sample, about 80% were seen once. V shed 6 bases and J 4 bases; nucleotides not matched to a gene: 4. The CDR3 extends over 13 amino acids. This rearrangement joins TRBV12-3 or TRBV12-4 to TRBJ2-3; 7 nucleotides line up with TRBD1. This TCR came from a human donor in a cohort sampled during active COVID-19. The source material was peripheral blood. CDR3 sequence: CASRGDSADTQYF. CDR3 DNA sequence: TGTGCCAGCAGGGGGGACAGCGCAGATACGCAGTATTTT.